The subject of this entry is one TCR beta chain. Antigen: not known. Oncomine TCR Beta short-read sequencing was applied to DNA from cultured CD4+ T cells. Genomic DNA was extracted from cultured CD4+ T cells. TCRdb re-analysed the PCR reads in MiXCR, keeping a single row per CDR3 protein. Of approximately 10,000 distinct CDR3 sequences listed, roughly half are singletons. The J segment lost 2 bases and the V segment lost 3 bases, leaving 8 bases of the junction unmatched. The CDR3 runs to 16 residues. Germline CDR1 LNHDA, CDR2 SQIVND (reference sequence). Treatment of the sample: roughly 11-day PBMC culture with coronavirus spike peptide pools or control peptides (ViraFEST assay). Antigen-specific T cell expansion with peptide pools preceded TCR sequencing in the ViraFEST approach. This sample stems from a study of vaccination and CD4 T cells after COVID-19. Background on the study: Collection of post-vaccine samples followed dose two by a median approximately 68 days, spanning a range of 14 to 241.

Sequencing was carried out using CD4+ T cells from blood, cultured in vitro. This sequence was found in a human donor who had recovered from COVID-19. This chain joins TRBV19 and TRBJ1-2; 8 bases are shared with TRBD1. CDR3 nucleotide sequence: TGTGCCAGTAGTATCGAAGGGACAGGACACAACTATGGCTACACCTTC. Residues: CASSIEGTGHNYGYTF. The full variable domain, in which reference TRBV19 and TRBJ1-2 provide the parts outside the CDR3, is DGGITQSPKYLFRKEGQNVTLSCEQNLNHDAMYWYRQDPGQGLRLIYYSQIVNDFQKGDIAEGYSVSREKKESFPLTVTSAQKNPTAFYLCASSIEGTGHNYGYTFGSGTRLTVV.